The 30 T cell receptor beta chains below all came from one sample that was sequenced in a study of post-analysis software for immune sequencing data. Findings of the study overall: In patients, TRBV5-6, TRBV5-1 and TRBV20-1 belonged to five TRBV segments found more frequently than in controls.

Unique molecular identifiers were carried by the TCR beta cDNA libraries. TCRdb redid the calling of the PCR reads with MiXCR, one entry per CDR3 protein. Among 450,000 to 700,000 distinct CDR3 sequences listed, about 40% were seen once. No antigen is known for these receptors. Sequenced: blood. These receptors were taken from a girl aged 10-17 years with multiple sclerosis.

This clonotype was observed a few times. The chain employs TRBV5-1 and TRBJ1-1, with a tentative D call TRBD1 (5 bases). CDR3 length: 13 amino acids. The germline gives CDR1 SGHRS, CDR2 YFSETQ. The V end was cut by 0 bases, the J end by 6 bases, with 9 bases between. The CDR3 nucleotides are TGCGCCAGCAGCTTGGACCAGGGCTCTGAAGCTTTCTTT. This gives the protein CASSLDQGSEAFF.

The chain recombines TRBV5-5 with TRBJ2-1; the match to TRBD1 covers 7 bases. The CDR3 is made up of 16 amino acids. Germline V gene lookup returns CDR1 SGHKS and CDR2 YYEKEE (reference sequence). V dropped 4 bases and J dropped 1; count of bases not matched to a gene: 8. This CDR3 reads CASSPGGQASYNEQFF. As DNA, the CDR3 is TGTGCCAGCAGCCCAGGAGGACAGGCGTCCTACAATGAGCAGTTCTTC.

V is TRBV2 and J is TRBJ2-7, with D perhaps matching TRBD2 (5 bases). V shed 6 bases and J shed 0 bases, with 12 bases lying between them. The CDR3 runs 14 residues. Per the germline V gene, CDR1 is SNHLY and CDR2 is FYNNEI. The CDR3: CASSLSGLSYEQYF. In nucleotides, the CDR3 is TGTGCCAGCAGCCTCAGCGGCCTCTCCTACGAGCAGTACTTC.

This clonotype was seen more than once but under ten times. The CDR3 nucleotides are TGTGCCAGCAGCCAGGAGGGAGACTATGGCTACACCTTC. This sequence encodes CASSQEGDYGYTF. The rearrangement joins TRBV6-5 to TRBJ1-2; D is unclear. Germline V gene lookup returns CDR1 MNHEY and CDR2 SVGAGI. The CDR3 contains 13 residues. V lost 6 bases to trimming and J lost 3 bases, with 11 bases between them.

The rearrangement joins TRBV20-1 to TRBJ1-2; 9 nucleotides align to TRBD1. After removal of 5 bases from V and 4 bases from J, the junction contained 11 bases not matched to a gene. The length of the CDR3 is 15 residues. Germline CDR1 is DFQATT and CDR2 is SNEGSKA (reference sequence). Here the CDR3 DNA reads TGCAGTGCTGGTTCCCGGGACAGGGACCCCTATGGCTACACCTTC. It encodes CSAGSRDRDPYGYTF.

The chain is built from TRBV6-1 and TRBJ1-6; TRBD1 matches at 9 bases. The length of the CDR3 is 15 residues. The V gene end was trimmed by 0 bases and the J gene end by 10 bases; junction bases not matched to a gene: 4. Germline V gives CDR1 MNHNS, CDR2 SASEGT. CDR3 sequence: CASSEARQGGSPLHF. The CDR3 coding sequence is TGTGCCAGCAGTGAAGCGAGACAGGGGGGATCACCCCTCCACTTT.

This clonotype was counted only a few times. V gene TRBV5-5 combines with J gene TRBJ2-1, with TRBD2 matching 11 bases. Germline-derived CDR1 and CDR2 are SGHKS and YYEKEE (reference sequence). This CDR3 is built from 15 residues. The ends lost 0 bases at V and 7 bases at J; junction bases unmatched: 3. The DNA of the CDR3 is TGTGCCAGCAGCTTGGTGGCTAGCGGGGGGAATGAGCAGTTCTTC. Its protein is CASSLVASGGNEQFF.

V gene TRBV7-6 combines with J gene TRBJ2-7, with a possible D match to TRBD1 (5 bases). Germline CDR1 SGHVS, CDR2 FNYEAQ. V was shortened by 8 bases and J by 4 bases, with 15 bases between the two germline ends. This CDR3 contains 13 residues. Written as DNA, the CDR3 is TGTGCCAGCCGACCCCAGGGTACTTACGAGCAGTACTTC. It encodes CASRPQGTYEQYF.

CDR3 coding DNA: TGCAGCGGGGGGCAGGGGGTTCAGGAGACCCAGTACTTC. It encodes CSGGQGVQETQYF. The rearrangement uses TRBV29-1 and TRBJ2-5, with 7 bases fitting TRBD1. V shed 7 bases and J 5 bases; nucleotides not matched to a gene: 10. The CDR3 is made up of 13 amino acids. The germline V gene encodes CDR1 SQVTM and CDR2 ANQGSEA.

The rearrangement joins TRBV11-2 to TRBJ2-7; D might be TRBD1 or TRBD2, each matching 6 bases. Trimming removed 5 bases from V and 4 bases from J, with 21 bases in between. The germline V gene encodes CDR1 SGHAT and CDR2 FQNNGV. The CDR3 extends over 16 amino acids. DNA of the CDR3: TGTGCCAGCAGCCGCCTCCGGGGGCCGGACCAGTACGAGCAGTACTTC. This translates into CASSRLRGPDQYEQYF. The whole variable domain, filled in from reference TRBV11-2 and TRBJ2-7, reads EAGVAQSPRYKIIEKRQSVAFWCNPISGHATLYWYQQILGQGPKLLIQFQNNGVVDDSQLPKDRFSAERLKGVDSTLKIQPAKLEDSAVYLCASSRLRGPDQYEQYFGPGTRLTVT.

This clonotype was recorded a few times. The rearrangement joins TRBV29-1 to TRBJ2-6; D is perhaps TRBD1 or TRBD2 (5 bases each). The V end was cut by 3 bases, the J end by 0 bases, with 18 bases between. The CDR3 spans 18 residues. Germline CDR1 is SQVTM and CDR2 is ANQGSEA. This CDR3 reads CSVELLGQEVSGANVLTF. In DNA, the CDR3 is TGCAGCGTTGAGCTCCTGGGGCAGGAGGTCTCTGGGGCCAACGTCCTGACTTTC.

This clonotype has only one observation. The chain is built from TRBV2 and TRBJ1-5; possible D gene TRBD1, 5 bases. Germline V gives CDR1 SNHLY, CDR2 FYNNEI. The CDR3 is 13 residues long. The V end lost 6 bases, the J end lost 4 bases, and 10 bases lay between the germline ends. The CDR3 sequence: CASRGGINQPQHF. The DNA for the CDR3 is TGTGCCAGCAGGGGGGGAATTAATCAGCCCCAGCATTTT.

The CDR3 spells CASSYSPDYNEQFF. The CDR3, as DNA: TGTGCCAGCAGTTATTCACCCGACTACAATGAGCAGTTCTTC. The V and J genes are TRBV6-5 and TRBJ2-1; D remains ambiguous. V was trimmed by 3 bases and J by 3 bases, leaving 9 bases between them. Germline CDR1 reads MNHEY; CDR2 reads SVGAGI. This CDR3 spans 14 amino acids.

This chain joins TRBV5-1 and TRBJ2-5; no definite D call. Between the trimmed V and J ends, which lost 3 bases and 3 bases, there was a span of 3 bases. The CDR3 consists of 11 residues. Germline values: CDR1 SGHRS, CDR2 YFSETQ. The CDR3 loop reads CASSWKETQYF. CDR3 in DNA: TGCGCCAGCAGCTGGAAAGAGACCCAGTACTTC.

The genes are TRBV27 and TRBJ2-3, with 13 bases matching TRBD2. The CDR3 consists of 21 residues. The V gene's germline CDR1 is MNHEY and CDR2 SMNVEV (reference sequence). V was clipped by 1 base and J by 1 base; unmatched bases: 14. The CDR3 DNA is TGTGCCAGCAGTTTATATGGACTAGCGGGAGAGTGGGCCCCTGGCACAGATACGCAGTATTTT. Its protein is CASSLYGLAGEWAPGTDTQYF.

Points on this clonotype: A junction end diverges from the germline sequence, so it may reflect a read error. The V call is TRBV11-2, the J call TRBJ2-1; D not resolved. Germline V lookup: CDR1 SGHAT, CDR2 FQNNGV. The CDR3 consists of 16 residues. The CDR3 region is CTSSLEVEWSTNEQFF. The CDR3 coding sequence is TGTACCAGCAGCTTAGAAGTTGAATGGTCTACAAACGAGCAGTTCTTC.

The genes are TRBV12-3 or TRBV12-4 and TRBJ2-1; 7 bases agree with TRBD2. V shed 1 base and J 8 bases; nucleotides not matched to a gene: 11. This CDR3 contains 16 residues. CDR3 sequence reads: CASSLGGTGGGDEQFF. The CDR3 DNA reads as TGTGCCAGCAGTTTAGGGGGCACAGGTGGGGGGGATGAGCAGTTCTTC.

This clonotype has only a few counts. The V and J genes are TRBV3-1 and TRBJ1-5; weak D call: TRBD1 (6 bases). V was clipped by 3 bases and J by 6 bases, with 36 bases between them. Germline V gene sequence: CDR1 LGHDT, CDR2 YNNKEL (reference sequence). The CDR3 extends over 22 amino acids. The CDR3 bases are TGTGCCAGCAGCCAGGACCCCGCCGTCCGAGACAGGCAGGAAATACTAGGTCAGCCCCAGCATTTT. Its protein is CASSQDPAVRDRQEILGQPQHF.

The J gene is TRBJ1-2, the V gene TRBV12-3 or TRBV12-4; D remains ambiguous. V shed 5 bases and J shed 4 bases, with 14 bases lying between them. The CDR3 has 14 amino acids. CDR3 bases: TGTGCCAGCAGTACCGGGCTGCGGGTCTATGGCTACACCTTC. Its protein is CASSTGLRVYGYTF.

This clonotype came up a few times. This chain connects TRBV10-3 to TRBJ2-7, with TRBD1 as a possible D gene (6 bases). V was pared by 1 base and J by 2 bases, with 15 bases between. The length of the CDR3 is 16 residues. Germline V gene data show CDR1 as ENHRY and CDR2 as SYGVKD. Written as DNA, the CDR3 is TGTGCCATCAGTGAGTTTCCCGAGGGGGACACCTACGAGCAGTACTTC. Translating it yields CAISEFPEGDTYEQYF.

This clonotype was seen only a few times. The chain couples TRBV7-2 to TRBJ2-5; perhaps TRBD1 as D (5 bases). The V gene lost 5 bases and the J gene lost 5 bases, with 18 bases spanning the gap. There are 15 residues in the CDR3. Germline CDR1 SGHTA, CDR2 FQGNSA. CDR3 sequence: CASSPRTGRGETQYF. In DNA form, the CDR3 reads TGTGCCAGCAGCCCCCGTACCGGTAGGGGCGAGACCCAGTACTTC.

Remarks on this clonotype: Mismatch with germline at one junction end may stem from a read error. This chain uses TRBV6-1 with TRBJ1-2, with 8 bases fitting TRBD1. In germline, CDR1 is MNHNS, CDR2 SASEGT. The CDR3 runs to 15 residues. The CDR3, as DNA: TGTGCCAACAGTGCGGGACAGGTGATTAACTATGGCTACACCTTC. This gives the protein CANSAGQVINYGYTF.

Here the CDR3 reads CASTPATGPQETQYF. CDR3 DNA: TGTGCCAGCACCCCCGCGACAGGGCCCCAAGAGACCCAGTACTTC. This rearrangement joins TRBV5-5 to TRBJ2-5; 7 bases line up with TRBD1. Unmatched junction bases numbered 9, after V lost 6 bases and J lost 1 base. The germline V gene encodes CDR1 SGHKS and CDR2 YYEKEE (reference sequence). This CDR3 contains 15 residues. Full variable domain (rest looked up from reference TRBV5-5 and TRBJ2-5): DAGVTQSPTHLIKTRGQQVTLRCSPISGHKSVSWYQQVLGQGPQFIFQYYEKEERGRGNFPDRFSARQFPNYSSELNVNALLLGDSALYLCASTPATGPQETQYFGPGTRLLVL.

V and J are TRBV27 and TRBJ2-5; D may be TRBD2 (5 bases). The CDR3 spans 15 residues. Germline CDR1 and CDR2: MNHEY and SMNVEV (reference sequence). Between the trimmed V and J ends, which lost 4 bases and 2 bases, there was a span of 14 bases. For the CDR3, the DNA is TGTGCCAGCAGTTGGAGAGCAAGGAGGCAAGAGACCCAGTACTTC. Its protein product is CASSWRARRQETQYF.

The V gene is TRBV5-6, the J gene TRBJ1-6; 10 positions match TRBD1. With V trimmed by 3 bases and J by 8 bases, 5 bases remained unmatched. The CDR3 is made up of 15 amino acids. Germline CDR1 and CDR2: SGHDT and YYEEEE. In DNA, the CDR3 is TGTGCCAGCAGCTGGGGGACAGGGGAGCATTCACCCCTCCACTTT. It codes for CASSWGTGEHSPLHF. Supplemented by reference TRBV5-6 and TRBJ1-6, the full variable domain reads DAGVTQSPTHLIKTRGQQVTLRCSPKSGHDTVSWYQQALGQGPQFIFQYYEEEERQRGNFPDRFSGHQFPNYSSELNVNALLLGDSALYLCASSWGTGEHSPLHFGNGTRLTVT.

In the case of this clonotype: The junction and the germline gene differ at one end; a read error may be behind it. The chain couples TRBV6-4 to TRBJ2-6; a possible D gene is TRBD1 (5 bases). The CDR3 has 15 residues. The germline V gene encodes CDR1 MRHNA and CDR2 SNTAGT. CDR3: CASSQDIPGTNVLTF. The CDR3 nucleotides read TGTGCCAGCAGTCAGGACATCCCTGGGACCAACGTCCTGACTTTC.

In the case of this clonotype: Germline is not matched at one junction end, which may reflect a read error. This chain uses TRBV12-3 or TRBV12-4 with TRBJ2-3; weak D call: TRBD2 (6 bases). The length of the CDR3 is 14 residues. CDR3 DNA: TGTGCCAGCAGGCGACTAGTGGAGGCAGATGCGCAGTATTTT. It yields the protein CASRRLVEADAQYF.

The chain combines TRBV29-1 with TRBJ2-1; TRBD1 might be the D (6 bases). The germline gives CDR1 SQVTM, CDR2 ANQGSEA. The CDR3 contains 15 residues. The V end was cut by 6 bases, the J end by 4 bases, with 19 bases between. The CDR3, as DNA: TGCAGCGTGACGTTACTGGGGGCGAGATACAATGAGCAGTTCTTC. This translates into CSVTLLGARYNEQFF.

There are many counts of this clonotype. This rearrangement joins TRBV7-2 to TRBJ2-3; the D is unclear. This CDR3 contains 15 residues. Germline V gives CDR1 SGHTA, CDR2 FQGNSA. The V and J ends lost 5 bases and 2 bases respectively, with 14 bases between them. The CDR3: CASSPEPKYTDTQYF. DNA of the CDR3: TGTGCCAGCAGCCCAGAGCCCAAGTACACAGATACGCAGTATTTT.

The V gene is TRBV29-1, the J gene TRBJ1-1, with D maybe TRBD1 (6 bases). CDR1 is SQVTM, CDR2 ANQGSEA, per germline. Trimming took off 2 bases at V and 1 base at J, with 11 bases between the two ends. The length of the CDR3 is 14 residues. CDR3 DNA sequence: TGCAGCGTTGAACCCTTGACAGGGAACACTGAAGCTTTCTTT. This sequence encodes CSVEPLTGNTEAFF.